This T cell receptor beta chain emerged from a study of T cell responses to AZD1222 COVID-19 vaccine. For the study at large: Some second doses came at about 4 weeks and others at about 12 weeks; these were pooled. Study-wide results and caveats: Compared with day 0, the breadth and depth of the Spike-specific TCR repertoire rose significantly after two doses of AZD1222. At baseline, just five or six AZD1222 recipients tested seropositive.

V lost 2 bases and J lost 5; bases outside the gene matches: 2. The germline V gene encodes CDR1 MNHEY and CDR2 SMNVEV (reference sequence). The length of the CDR3 is 15 residues. Measured with immunoSEQ multiplex PCR; TCRdb has only the in-frame clones, and not every one. Among 170,000 or so clones, 87% were seen once, and the ten largest hold about 3%. This clone was counted between two and nine times. What it binds is not known. This clonotype was sampled from an adult in good health. Sequenced here: peripheral blood, sampled on day 0 of AZD1222 vaccination. J is TRBJ1-3 and V is TRBV27; 11 bases fit TRBD1. The CDR3 sequence: CASSLGQGARNTIYF. The CDR3 DNA follows: TGTGCCAGCAGTTTAGGACAGGGGGCAAGAAACACCATATATTTT.